The 18 T cell receptor beta chains below come from one sample, sequenced in a study of cytomegalovirus exposure and HLA in healthy donors. Both 60 Vbeta primers and 13 Jbeta primers went into the PCR. This table comes from immunoSEQ multiplex PCR, and its TCRdb copy is limited to in-frame clones, with some not included. The data contain roughly 150,000 clones, roughly three quarters of them singletons. The sequenced sample consisted of PBMCs. Receptors were obtained from a young man in good health and CMV-seronegative.

The chain combines TRBV6-1 with TRBJ2-3, with 10 nucleotides matching TRBD1. J lost 4 bases, V lost 3 bases, and 10 bases had no gene match. The CDR3 loop spans 17 amino acids. Germline V gene data show CDR1 as MNHNS and CDR2 as SASEGT. CDR3: CASSEPGDRGVADTQYF. DNA for the CDR3: TGTGCCAGCAGTGAGCCGGGGGACAGGGGTGTGGCAGATACGCAGTATTTT.

The V call is TRBV6-1, the J call TRBJ1-2, with a tentative D call TRBD1 (5 bases). This CDR3 contains 14 residues. Trimming shortened V by 0 bases and J by 8 bases, and 13 bases separated the two germline ends. CDR1 and CDR2 from the germline V gene are MNHNS and SASEGT. For the CDR3, the DNA is TGTGCCAGCAGTGAAGCGGTCAGGGAGGAAGGCTACACCTTC. Translated: CASSEAVREEGYTF.

This chain joins TRBV5-5 and TRBJ2-3; 7 positions agree with TRBD2. Germline CDR1 is SGHKS and CDR2 is YYEKEE (reference sequence). With V trimmed by 4 bases and J by 0 bases, 8 bases remained unmatched. The CDR3 runs 16 residues. The CDR3 coding sequence is TGTGCCAGCAGCCCGCTGGCGGGAGTAAGCACAGATACGCAGTATTTT. This encodes CASSPLAGVSTDTQYF.

The V gene is TRBV2, the J gene TRBJ1-2; D gene uncertain. This CDR3 spans 11 amino acids. Germline V gives CDR1 SNHLY, CDR2 FYNNEI. Trimming cost V 8 bases and J 8 bases, with 12 bases left between them. CDR3 bases: TGTGCCAGCGCGTCCGAGGGCGGCTACACCTTC. Protein sequence: CASASEGGYTF. The full variable domain, its missing parts supplied by reference TRBV2 and TRBJ1-2, is EPEVTQTPSHQVTQMGQEVILRCVPISNHLYFYWYRQILGQKVEFLVSFYNNEISEKSEIFDDQFSVERPDGSNFTLKIRSTKLEDSAMYFCASASEGGYTFGSGTRLTVV.

This clone was seen only a few times. The genes are TRBV7-2 and TRBJ2-7; 9 bases align to TRBD1. V was clipped by 5 bases and J by 0 bases; unmatched bases: 14. CDR1 and CDR2 from the germline V gene are SGHTA and FQGNSA. This CDR3 contains 18 residues. CDR3 in amino acids: CASSPAGWTGENSYEQYF. Written as DNA, the CDR3 is TGTGCCAGCAGCCCCGCCGGGTGGACAGGGGAAAACTCCTACGAGCAGTACTTC.

V is TRBV7-8 and J is TRBJ1-5; D uncertain. The germline gives CDR1 SGHVS, CDR2 FQNEAQ. The ends were cut back, 5 bases at V and 0 bases at J, with 11 bases in the middle. The CDR3 runs 15 residues. CDR3 sequence: CASSLGPYSNQPQHF. Written as DNA, the CDR3 is TGTGCCAGCAGCCTCGGTCCCTATAGCAATCAGCCCCAGCATTTT.

The chain joins TRBV7-3 to TRBJ1-2; TRBD1 matches at 7 bases. V dropped 3 bases and J dropped 4; count of bases not matched to a gene: 8. CDR1 and CDR2 (germline): SGHTA, FQGTGA. The CDR3 consists of 15 residues. The CDR3 sequence: CASSFGDSSSYGYTF. CDR3 DNA sequence: TGTGCCAGCAGCTTTGGGGACAGCTCTAGCTATGGCTACACCTTC.

The chain employs TRBV7-6 and TRBJ2-7; D is ambiguous. V was clipped by 5 bases and J by 2 bases, with 10 bases between them. The CDR3 length is 13 residues. The germline CDR1 and CDR2 sequences are SGHVS and FNYEAQ. As DNA, the CDR3 is TGTGCCAGCAGCGAATATGGGCCCTACGAGCAGTACTTC. As protein: CASSEYGPYEQYF.

The rearrangement joins TRBV19 to TRBJ2-7; 12 bases fit TRBD1. Unmatched junction bases numbered 14, after V lost 9 bases and J lost 5 bases. Germline CDR1 is LNHDA and CDR2 is SQIVND (reference sequence). The CDR3 has 16 residues. CDR3 sequence (DNA): TGTGCCAGCTCGAGAAGGGGTGGGACAGGGGGCAACGAGCAGTACTTC. Amino acid sequence: CASSRRGGTGGNEQYF.

The V call is TRBV11-2, the J call TRBJ1-5; D remains unclear. The CDR3 loop spans 15 amino acids. The germline V and J ends were trimmed by 0 bases and 0 bases, with 6 bases remaining between them. The germline CDR1 and CDR2 sequences are SGHAT and FQNNGV. The CDR3 DNA reads TGTGCCAGCAGCTTAGATGGAGGTAGCAATCAGCCCCAGCATTTT. Amino acids: CASSLDGGSNQPQHF.

The chain recombines TRBV7-9 with TRBJ1-4; 7 nucleotides agree with TRBD1. V gave up 5 bases and J gave up 3 bases; unmatched junction bases: 12. The germline gives CDR1 SEHNR, CDR2 FQNEAQ (reference sequence). This CDR3 has 17 residues. The CDR3 loop is CASSTSQGGLANEKLFF. Here the CDR3 DNA reads TGTGCCAGCAGCACCTCTCAGGGGGGTCTGGCTAATGAAAAACTGTTTTTT.

This clone was counted only a few times. The chain carries TRBV5-1 and TRBJ2-7; weak D call: TRBD1 (5 bases). CDR1 is SGHRS and CDR2 is YFSETQ in the germline V gene. V was clipped by 4 bases and J by 3 bases, with 17 bases between them. The CDR3 loop spans 15 amino acids. In DNA, the CDR3 is TGCGCCAGCAGCCCCTGGATGCAGGGCCTCTACGAGCAGTACTTC. Protein sequence: CASSPWMQGLYEQYF.

This clone has just a few counts. This chain links TRBV7-9 with TRBJ2-5; the match to TRBD2 covers 13 bases. The CDR3 has 17 amino acids. V was clipped by 4 bases and J by 2 bases; unmatched bases: 7. Germline V gene data show CDR1 as SEHNR and CDR2 as FQNEAQ (reference sequence). The CDR3 loop reads CASSSRGTSGIQETQYF. The CDR3 region has the DNA TGTGCCAGCAGCTCCCGCGGGACTAGCGGGATTCAAGAGACCCAGTACTTC.

The chain couples TRBV7-8 to TRBJ2-6; no clear D. Germline-derived CDR1 and CDR2 are SGHVS and FQNEAQ. The CDR3 is made up of 15 amino acids. V was trimmed by 3 bases and J by 8 bases, leaving 14 bases between them. The CDR3 nucleotides are TGTGCCAGCAGCTTCGCACCATATGAGCCCAACGTCCTGACTTTC. Amino acids: CASSFAPYEPNVLTF.

This rearrangement joins TRBV5-1 to TRBJ1-4, with D possibly being TRBD1 (6 bases). Germline CDR1 is SGHRS and CDR2 is YFSETQ. V was pared by 1 base and J by 7 bases, with 17 bases between. CDR3 length equals 16 residues. CDR3 region: CASSLTSDSFFEKLFF. In nucleotides, the CDR3 is TGCGCCAGCAGCTTGACTTCGGACAGCTTTTTTGAAAAACTGTTTTTT.

The genes are TRBV10-3 and TRBJ2-5; D gene unclear. Gene TRBJ2-7 matches the end of the DNA better, so the J call may be wrong. The CDR3 has 14 residues. The germline CDR1 and CDR2 sequences are ENHRY and SYGVKD. In DNA, the CDR3 is TGTGCCATCACGAGCGACTCAAGCTCCTACGAGCAGTACTTC. Encoded protein: CAITSDSSSYEQYF.

This clone is a singleton in its sample. The chain is built from TRBV7-9 and TRBJ1-4, with unresolved D. The CDR3 loop spans 15 amino acids. V lost 5 bases and J 7 bases, leaving 17 bases between the germline ends. Germline CDR1 reads SEHNR; CDR2 reads FQNEAQ (reference sequence). The CDR3 DNA reads TGTGCCAGCAGCCCGACCCCTTCGGGAGGTGAAAAACTGTTTTTT. Translation: CASSPTPSGGEKLFF.

V is TRBV15 and J is TRBJ2-7; no firm D call. Germline CDR1 LNHNV, CDR2 YYDKDF (reference sequence). Trimming stripped 0 bases from V and 1 base from J, with 7 bases between. CDR3 length equals 14 residues. CDR3 protein: CATSRDEFSYEQYF. CDR3 nucleotides: TGTGCCACCAGCAGAGATGAGTTTTCCTACGAGCAGTACTTC. The entire variable domain, with the rest obtained from reference TRBV15 and TRBJ2-7, is as follows: DAMVIQNPRYQVTQFGKPVTLSCSQTLNHNVMYWYQQKSSQAPKLLFHYYDKDFNNEADTPDNFQSRRPNTSFCFLDIRSPGLGDTAMYLCATSRDEFSYEQYFGPGTRLTVT.